This T cell receptor beta chain was recorded in a study of Tregs in tolerant kidney transplant recipients. Sequencing used immunoSEQ multiplex PCR; TCRdb keeps in-frame clones, though not all of them. The sample comprises over 60,000 clones, around 90% of which are singletons, and more than 0.35% rests with the top ten. The CDR3 sequence is 12 residues long. V lost 6 bases and J lost 11; bases outside the gene matches: 6. Germline values: CDR1 SNHLY, CDR2 FYNNEI. Note on this clone: Antigen: not known.

General observations from the study: Expanding Tregs on activated donor B cells appeared to best identify donor-specific TCRbeta clones. Some patients' samples used different primers over time, so nucleotide sequences weren't comparable.

This chain links TRBV2 with TRBJ2-4; 8 nucleotides align to TRBD2. The receptor's source is a human donor who received a combined kidney and bone marrow transplant. This sample comprised CD4+ T cells from blood, obtained before the transplant. The CDR3 DNA reads TGTGCCAGCAGAGAGGGACTAGGCGTTCAGTACTTC. Translation: CASREGLGVQYF.